These 2 T cell receptor beta chains were sequenced from one sample in a study of T cell repertoires in ileal Crohn's disease. TCRdb's table, derived via immunoSEQ multiplex PCR, lists solely in-frame clones and lacks some. This table holds roughly 30,000 clones, just under 80% found once. Sequencing input: ileal tissue. All receptors come from an adult with Crohn's disease.

The sample holds a few counts of this clone. The rearrangement uses TRBV15 and TRBJ1-5; D is unclear. Trimming left V 3 bases short and J 7 bases short, with 16 bases between. The CDR3 loop spans 15 amino acids. Germline V CDR1 and CDR2: LNHNV, YYDKDF (reference sequence). The CDR3 spells CATSSSNSLWQPQHF. CDR3 sequence (DNA): TGTGCCACCAGCAGTTCCAACAGCCTTTGGCAGCCCCAGCATTTT.

The chain joins TRBV5-4 to TRBJ2-7, with TRBD2 identical over 7 bases. CDR1 is SGHNT, CDR2 YYREEE, per germline (reference sequence). Germline trimming cut 3 bases from V and 4 bases from J; bases unmatched to any gene: 13. The length of the CDR3 is 16 residues. The CDR3 DNA sequence: TGTGCCAGCAGCTCCCTCTCCCGCGGGAGATTTTACGAGCAGTACTTC. Its translation is CASSSLSRGRFYEQYF.